The 30 T cell receptor beta chains given below trace back to one sample, sequenced in a study of vaccination effects on CD4 cells after COVID-19. Data came from immunoSEQ multiplex PCR; TCRdb stores just in-frame clones and leaves some out. The top ten hold about 8.7% of the sample, which has around 30,000 clones, more than 55% seen once. Using viral peptide pools, the ViraFEST assay grew out antigen-specific CD4+ T cells prior to sequencing. Investigators separated out CD4+ T cells once about eleven days of culture had passed. The vaccine given was either BNT162b2 or mRNA-1273, in two doses. These receptors' antigens are unknown. The sample here was CD4+ T cells from PBMCs cultured with SARS-CoV-2 spike peptides, taken after COVID-19 vaccination. The receptors were gathered from a human donor who received a COVID-19 vaccine.

This chain joins TRBV4-1 and TRBJ1-2, with D unclear. The germline V and J ends were trimmed by 1 base and 8 bases, with 11 bases remaining between them. The CDR3 runs to 13 residues. Germline lookup yields CDR1 MGHRA and CDR2 YSYEKL. CDR3 amino acids: CASSQVTMGGYTF. CDR3 DNA: TGCGCCAGCAGCCAAGTAACGATGGGAGGCTACACCTTC.

This rearrangement joins TRBV27 to TRBJ1-3; tentatively, D is TRBD1 (6 bases). The germline CDR1 and CDR2 sequences are MNHEY and SMNVEV (reference sequence). The germline V and J ends were trimmed by 5 bases and 5 bases, with 22 bases remaining between them. The CDR3 runs 17 residues. For the CDR3, the DNA is TGTGCCAGCAGTCTAAGATGGAACAGGGAGGGGAGAAACACCATATATTTT. It encodes CASSLRWNREGRNTIYF.

The chain links TRBV29-1 to TRBJ2-1; D call uncertain. This CDR3 has 12 amino acids. CDR1 is SQVTM, CDR2 ANQGSEA, per germline. V lost 6 bases to trimming and J lost 5 bases, with 11 bases between them. This chain's CDR3 is CSVTRWDNEQFF. The CDR3 nucleotides are TGCAGCGTCACCCGGTGGGACAATGAGCAGTTCTTC.

This clone was counted a few times. The gene calls are TRBV20-1 and TRBJ1-1; D not certain. The CDR3 has 11 residues. Trimming took 3 bases from V and 3 from J, leaving 5 bases between them. Per germline, CDR1 DFQATT and CDR2 SNEGSKA (reference sequence). The CDR3 region has the DNA TGCAGTGCTAGCCCCCACACTGAAGCTTTCTTT. It codes for CSASPHTEAFF.

This sequence joins TRBV19 and TRBJ2-2; D is possibly TRBD1 or TRBD2 (5 bases each). CDR3 length: 16 amino acids. With 5 bases removed from V and 0 bases from J, the gap between germline ends came to 13 bases. Per the germline V gene, CDR1 is LNHDA and CDR2 is SQIVND (reference sequence). The CDR3 DNA reads as TGTGCCAGTAGTCCCTGGGACCGTTCGAACACCGGGGAGCTGTTTTTT. As protein: CASSPWDRSNTGELFF.

The chain links TRBV5-5 to TRBJ1-2; 7 nucleotides align to TRBD1. V gave up 4 bases and J gave up 1 base; unmatched junction bases: 10. CDR3 length: 16 residues. Germline CDR1 reads SGHKS; CDR2 reads YYEKEE (reference sequence). The CDR3 here is CASSVKTGRDNYGYTF. CDR3 in DNA: TGTGCCAGCAGCGTGAAGACAGGGCGGGATAACTATGGCTACACCTTC.

This clone was seen only a few times. The V call is TRBV5-4, the J call TRBJ2-7; 12 bases are a match to TRBD2. The V gene end was trimmed by 4 bases and the J gene end by 2 bases; junction bases not matched to a gene: 7. Germline loops: CDR1 SGHNT, CDR2 YYREEE (reference sequence). The CDR3 covers 16 residues. The CDR3: CASSPKLAGGPYEQYF. The CDR3 bases are TGTGCCAGCAGCCCTAAACTAGCGGGGGGACCCTACGAGCAGTACTTC.

This chain connects TRBV20-1 to TRBJ2-1; 9 bases are shared with TRBD2. This CDR3 is built from 15 residues. Germline-derived CDR1 and CDR2 are DFQATT and SNEGSKA (reference sequence). Trimming removed 3 bases from V and 5 bases from J; junction bases left unmatched: 8. The CDR3 DNA reads as TGCAGTGCTAGTGATCCTAGCGGGGATAACAATGAGCAGTTCTTC. Amino acid sequence: CSASDPSGDNNEQFF.

The CDR3: CASSVQDPYASGANVLTF. The DNA for the CDR3 is TGTGCCAGCAGTGTACAGGATCCCTATGCATCTGGGGCCAACGTCCTGACTTTC. The rearrangement links TRBV25-1 to TRBJ2-6, with D perhaps matching TRBD1 (5 bases). This CDR3 region has 18 residues. V dropped 4 bases and J dropped 1 base, with 17 bases sitting between them. Germline V CDR1 and CDR2: MGHDK, SYGVNS.

V is TRBV11-2 and J is TRBJ2-7; D not certain. The CDR3 covers 14 residues. Per germline, CDR1 SGHAT and CDR2 FQNNGV. The V gene lost 1 base and the J gene lost 0 bases, with 7 bases spanning the gap. CDR3 coding DNA: TGTGCCAGCAGCTTAGTGGCAGTCTCCTACGAGCAGTACTTC. This codes for CASSLVAVSYEQYF.

The chain couples TRBV6-2 or TRBV6-3 to TRBJ2-1; weak D call: TRBD2 (5 bases). V lost 5 bases and J 6 bases, leaving 14 bases between the germline ends. This CDR3 spans 14 amino acids. Germline V gives CDR1 MNHEY, CDR2 SVGEGT. The CDR3 sequence is CASSRLGAGNEQFF. CDR3 sequence (DNA): TGTGCCAGCAGTCGGCTGGGTGCGGGCAATGAGCAGTTCTTC.

The chain recombines TRBV6-5 with TRBJ2-7, with TRBD2 matching 12 bases. CDR1 and CDR2 (germline): MNHEY, SVGAGI. The J segment lost 4 bases and the V segment lost 6 bases, leaving 7 bases of the junction unmatched. This CDR3 is 15 amino acids long. CDR3 loop: CASRGLAGGPYEQYF. CDR3 nucleotide sequence: TGTGCCAGCAGGGGTCTAGCGGGGGGGCCTTACGAGCAGTACTTC.

This clone came up a few times. The chain joins TRBV5-4 to TRBJ1-2; TRBD1 aligns across 10 bases. V shed 4 bases, J shed 8 bases, and the junction held 17 bases outside the gene matches. Germline assignment: CDR1 SGHNT and CDR2 YYREEE (reference sequence). This CDR3 has 17 residues. The CDR3 loop reads CASSPYGTGDFVRGYTF. The CDR3 DNA follows: TGTGCCAGCAGCCCCTACGGGACAGGGGACTTTGTGAGAGGCTACACCTTC. Looking up the rest from reference TRBV5-4 and TRBJ1-2 gives the full variable domain: ETGVTQSPTHLIKTRGQQVTLRCSSQSGHNTVSWYQQALGQGPQFIFQYYREEENGRGNFPPRFSGLQFPNYSSELNVNALELDDSALYLCASSPYGTGDFVRGYTFGSGTRLTVV.

The sample holds a few counts of this clone. The V and J genes are TRBV3-1 (or the pseudogene TRBV3-2) and TRBJ2-1; no clear D gene. CDR3 length: 13 residues. V dropped 1 base and J dropped 8 bases, with 9 bases sitting between them. Germline lookup yields CDR1 LGHDT and CDR2 YNNKEL (reference sequence). The CDR3 nucleotides read TGTGCCAGCAGCCAAGCCTTATTCTATGAGCAGTTCTTC. This encodes CASSQALFYEQFF.

The chain joins TRBV9 to TRBJ2-5; D might be TRBD1 (6 bases). Germline CDR1 and CDR2: SGDLS and YYNGEE. V was trimmed by 0 bases and J by 5 bases, leaving 20 bases between them. The CDR3 runs 17 residues. CDR3 loop: CASSVATMGRGTETQYF. The DNA of the CDR3 is TGTGCCAGCAGCGTAGCTACGATGGGCAGGGGCACGGAGACCCAGTACTTC.

This clone was counted a single time. The V call is TRBV10-2, the J call TRBJ1-1, with 8 positions matching TRBD1. CDR1 is WSHSY, CDR2 SAAADI, per germline. V trimming: 3 bases; J trimming: 6 bases; junction bases outside the gene matches: 6. The CDR3 sequence is 14 residues long. The CDR3 sequence: CASSEPGGIAEAFF. CDR3 nucleotide sequence: TGCGCCAGCAGTGAACCAGGGGGCATTGCTGAAGCTTTCTTT.

This clone was observed a handful of times. The V call is TRBV29-1, the J call TRBJ1-1; D not certain. The germline V and J ends were trimmed by 0 bases and 1 base, with 6 bases remaining between them. Germline assignment: CDR1 SQVTM and CDR2 ANQGSEA. This CDR3 region has 13 residues. This CDR3 reads CSVEENRNTEAFF. The DNA of the CDR3 is TGCAGCGTTGAAGAAAACAGGAACACTGAAGCTTTCTTT.

Only a few counts were recorded for this clone. The J gene is TRBJ1-5, the V gene TRBV6-2 or TRBV6-3, with 11 positions matching TRBD1. Germline assignment: CDR1 MNHEY and CDR2 SVGEGT. Trimming cost V 6 bases and J 6 bases; bases outside gene matches: 4. The CDR3 covers 14 residues. In DNA, the CDR3 is TGTGCCAGCAGCTGGACAGGGGGCTTTCAGCCCCAGCATTTT. Residues: CASSWTGGFQPQHF.

CDR3 DNA sequence: TGTGCCAGCAGCGGCCGGGACAGGGTATCTGATACGCAGTATTTT. Translating gives CASSGRDRVSDTQYF. The chain uses TRBV5-4 and TRBJ2-3, with 9 nucleotides matching TRBD1. Losses at the gene ends were 4 bases for V and 6 bases for J; bases not matched to a gene: 9. The CDR3 spans 15 residues. CDR1 and CDR2 (germline): SGHNT, YYREEE (reference sequence).

This clone was observed a single time. This chain joins TRBV5-1 and TRBJ2-6; the D gene is possibly TRBD1 (6 bases). CDR1 and CDR2 (germline): SGHRS, YFSETQ. This CDR3 contains 16 residues. V shed 4 bases and J shed 0 bases, with 11 bases lying between them. As DNA, the CDR3 is TGCGCCAGCAGCGTAACAGGGAGCTCTGGGGCCAACGTCCTGACTTTC. Translated, it gives CASSVTGSSGANVLTF.

V usage is TRBV10-3 and J usage is TRBJ2-1; D is unresolved. V lost 6 bases to trimming and J lost 3 bases, with 9 bases between them. Germline-derived CDR1 and CDR2 are ENHRY and SYGVKD. The CDR3 is made up of 13 amino acids. CDR3 in amino acids: CAIRTSNYNEQFF. The CDR3 DNA reads TGTGCCATCAGGACATCGAACTACAATGAGCAGTTCTTC.

CDR3 bases: TGTGCCAGCAGCCAAGGTATGTGGGGGCAAAGCGACGAGCAGTACTTC. Protein sequence: CASSQGMWGQSDEQYF. The rearrangement uses TRBV3-1 (or the pseudogene TRBV3-2) and TRBJ2-7; D possibly corresponds to TRBD1 (6 bases). The CDR3 has 16 residues. Trimming removed 1 base from V and 5 bases from J, with 18 bases in between. CDR1 and CDR2 from the germline V gene are LGHDT and YNNKEL (reference sequence).

The CDR3 nucleotides read TGTGCCACCTCAAGACAGGAGAATCAGCCCCAGCATTTT. This codes for CATSRQENQPQHF. The chain links TRBV5-8 to TRBJ1-5; perhaps TRBD1 as D (6 bases). Germline V gives CDR1 SGHTS, CDR2 YDEGEE. The CDR3 length is 13 residues. Trimming pared 9 bases from V and 4 bases from J, leaving 14 bases between.

The V call is TRBV25-1, the J call TRBJ1-5; D is undetermined. The ends were cut back, 1 base at V and 0 bases at J, with 7 bases in the middle. The CDR3 loop spans 15 amino acids. CDR1 and CDR2 from the germline V gene are MGHDK and SYGVNS. This CDR3 is CASSEFRDSNQPQHF. In nucleotides, the CDR3 is TGTGCCAGCAGTGAATTTCGGGATAGCAATCAGCCCCAGCATTTT.

This clone occurred a few times. The rearrangement uses TRBV4-2 and TRBJ1-1, with D perhaps TRBD1 (5 bases). Germline CDR1 reads LGHNA; CDR2 reads YNFKEQ. The CDR3 runs 13 residues. The V and J ends lost 8 bases and 7 bases respectively, with 17 bases between them. CDR3 amino acids: CASRAGPENEAFF. CDR3 nucleotide sequence: TGTGCCAGCCGAGCAGGGCCGGAGAATGAAGCTTTCTTT.

This clone was seen a few times. The rearrangement uses TRBV19 and TRBJ2-7, with TRBD2 identical over 10 bases. In germline, CDR1 is LNHDA, CDR2 SQIVND (reference sequence). The V and J ends lost 4 bases and 3 bases, in that order; junction bases with no gene match: 6. The CDR3 runs 15 residues. In DNA, the CDR3 is TGTGCCAGTAGTACCGGGACTAGCGCATTCTACGAGCAGTACTTC. This gives the protein CASSTGTSAFYEQYF.

The chain employs TRBV2 and TRBJ1-4; the match to TRBD1 covers 7 bases. V dropped 8 bases and J dropped 7; count of bases not matched to a gene: 7. The germline V gene encodes CDR1 SNHLY and CDR2 FYNNEI. The CDR3 is 13 amino acids. In DNA, the CDR3 is TGTGCCAGCTTCCTCGGGACAGTTGAAAAACTGTTTTTT. Translating gives CASFLGTVEKLFF.

The CDR3 DNA reads as TGTGCCAGCAGCTCCGGGGGGCTACACTATGGCTACACCTTC. Its translation: CASSSGGLHYGYTF. The chain is built from TRBV5-4 and TRBJ1-2, with D possibly TRBD1 on 6 matching bases. The length of the CDR3 is 14 residues. The germline V gene encodes CDR1 SGHNT and CDR2 YYREEE (reference sequence). Trimming pared 3 bases from V and 3 bases from J, leaving 12 bases between.

V is TRBV4-1 and J is TRBJ1-4; TRBD1 is a possible D gene (6 bases). Trimming cost V 3 bases and J 7 bases, with 12 bases left between them. This CDR3 has 14 residues. The germline gives CDR1 MGHRA, CDR2 YSYEKL. The CDR3 spells CASSHGTGLEKLFF. The CDR3 DNA reads TGCGCCAGCAGCCACGGAACAGGGCTTGAAAAACTGTTTTTT.

The chain uses TRBV10-2 and TRBJ1-5; D not certain. Germline V lookup: CDR1 WSHSY, CDR2 SAAADI. This CDR3 contains 13 residues. Trimming shortened V by 3 bases and J by 0 bases, and 3 bases separated the two germline ends. The CDR3 is CASSDFSNQPQHF. The CDR3 region has the DNA TGCGCCAGCAGTGATTTTAGCAATCAGCCCCAGCATTTT.